A selection of T cell receptor beta chains follows, all from one sample in a study of identical twins. TCRdb recomputed calls from the 5' RACE reads with MiXCR, one row per CDR3 protein. The sample carries roughly 1.6 million distinct CDR3 sequences, about 31% recorded once. Input material: cord blood. The receptors stem from a newborn girl in good health. Each CDR3 is given with its conserved first and last residue. The D gene is left open where the match is weak. Not all rows give a size; the values are once, few, many and, for expanded clones, a class.

d_call: .
clone_size: .
j_call: TRBJ1-4
v_call: TRBV20-1
cdr3_aa: CSAWGLSNEKLFF
cdr3_nt: TGCAGTGCTTGGGGACTCTCGAATGAAAAACTGTTTTTT

d_call: .
clone_size: few
j_call: TRBJ1-1
v_call: TRBV20-1
cdr3_aa: CSARDRAGGDTEAFF
cdr3_nt: TGCAGTGCTAGAGACCGGGCAGGAGGGGACACTGAAGCTTTCTTT

d_call: .
clone_size: many
j_call: TRBJ2-4
v_call: TRBV20-1
cdr3_aa: CSARDEGGKNIQYF
cdr3_nt: TGCAGTGCTAGAGATGAGGGGGGCAAAAACATTCAGTACTTC

d_call: TRBD1
clone_size: .
j_call: TRBJ2-4
v_call: TRBV28
cdr3_aa: CASSPGQATSYGQYF
cdr3_nt: TGTGCCAGCAGTCCCGGACAGGCTACCTCCTACGGGCAGTACTTC

d_call: .
clone_size: .
j_call: TRBJ2-1
v_call: TRBV19
cdr3_aa: CATRRGYNEQFF
cdr3_nt: TGTGCCACCCGACGGGGTTACAATGAGCAGTTCTTC

d_call: TRBD1
clone_size: few
j_call: TRBJ1-6
v_call: TRBV6-5
cdr3_aa: CASRLDRAGFLHF
cdr3_nt: TGTGCCAGCAGGCTGGACAGGGCTGGTTTCCTCCACTTT

d_call: .
clone_size: .
j_call: TRBJ2-4
v_call: TRBV3-1
cdr3_aa: CASSQDQRRALAKNIQYF
cdr3_nt: TGTGCCAGCAGCCAAGATCAACGGCGCGCCCTAGCCAAAAACATTCAGTACTTC

d_call: TRBD1
clone_size: .
j_call: TRBJ1-5
v_call: TRBV10-3
cdr3_aa: CAIRTGGDQPQHF
cdr3_nt: TGTGCCATCAGGACAGGGGGCGATCAGCCCCAGCATTTT

d_call: .
clone_size: .
j_call: TRBJ2-7
v_call: TRBV12-3/TRBV12-4
cdr3_aa: CASSPTVRFGEQYF
cdr3_nt: TGTGCCAGCAGTCCGACAGTAAGATTTGGCGAGCAGTACTTC

d_call: TRBD2
clone_size: many
j_call: TRBJ2-4
v_call: TRBV12-3/TRBV12-4
cdr3_aa: CASSLGPGLAGDLAKNIQYF
cdr3_nt: TGTGCCAGCAGTTTAGGACCGGGACTAGCGGGCGATCTAGCCAAAAACATTCAGTACTTC

d_call: TRBD1
clone_size: .
j_call: TRBJ2-1
v_call: TRBV11-3
cdr3_aa: CASSLGLTGAYNEQFF
cdr3_nt: TGTGCCAGCAGCTTAGGTCTGACAGGGGCCTACAATGAGCAGTTCTTC